Below are 9 T cell receptor beta chains sequenced from a single sample in a study of identical twins (TCRdb year 2016). The library was prepared using 5' RACE. Sequencing was carried out with an Illumina HiSeq 2000. TCRdb trimmed public reads at Q25 via fastp, called clones via MiXCR and kept in-frame beta chains. Each CDR3 protein gets just one entry, which takes the most common genes and DNA from the rows behind it. This sample is represented by about 520,000 distinct CDR3 sequences; 20% to 25% of them were singletons. The ten largest make up around 1% of the sample. The data were also submitted as part of a second study, on T cells expressing NK-cell markers.

Sequenced input: CD4+ T cells sorted from blood. Receptors originate from a woman aged 18-29 years in good health.

This clonotype was seen a few times. The V call is TRBV7-2, the J call TRBJ2-1, with D possibly TRBD2 on 6 matching bases. The germline gives CDR1 SGHTA, CDR2 FQGNSA. This CDR3 has 15 amino acids. The germline V and J ends were trimmed by 5 bases and 0 bases, with 11 bases remaining between them. The CDR3 nucleotides read TGTGCCAGCAGCCCTTACGGGAGCTCCTACAATGAGCAGTTCTTC. This codes for CASSPYGSSYNEQFF.

V gene TRBV27 combines with J gene TRBJ2-7, with a tentative D call TRBD1 (5 bases). The CDR3 is 13 amino acids. V was shortened by 1 base and J by 2 bases, with 6 bases between the two germline ends. Germline values: CDR1 MNHEY, CDR2 SMNVEV (reference sequence). CDR3 region: CASSLWGPYEQYF. DNA of the CDR3: TGTGCCAGCAGTTTATGGGGCCCCTACGAGCAGTACTTC.

This clonotype was recorded many times. The chain has TRBV10-3 and TRBJ2-7; D is undetermined. Deletions cut 0 bases from V and 1 base from J, with 7 bases between. Germline assignment: CDR1 ENHRY and CDR2 SYGVKD. CDR3 length: 14 residues. The chain's CDR3 is CAISESTRSYEQYF. In DNA, the CDR3 is TGTGCCATCAGTGAGTCGACACGTTCCTACGAGCAGTACTTC.

This rearrangement joins TRBV9 to TRBJ2-5; D uncertain. V gave up 0 bases and J gave up 5 bases, with 17 bases separating them. Germline V gene data show CDR1 as SGDLS and CDR2 as YYNGEE. The CDR3 is 16 residues long. CDR3 bases: TGTGCCAGCAGCGTAGGAGTAAGGACCCGGTGGGAGACCCAGTACTTC. Translation: CASSVGVRTRWETQYF.

This clonotype was detected only a few times. The rearrangement links TRBV25-1 to TRBJ2-6; maybe TRBD1 (5 bases). The CDR3 is made up of 19 amino acids. V shed 1 base and J shed 1 base, with 17 bases lying between them. Germline V gene sequence: CDR1 MGHDK, CDR2 SYGVNS. In DNA form, the CDR3 reads TGTGCCAGCAGTGAATTTATAGGACACCCCCGGTCTGGGGCCAACGTCCTGACTTTC. As protein: CASSEFIGHPRSGANVLTF. Full variable domain (rest looked up from reference TRBV25-1 and TRBJ2-6): EADIYQTPRYLVIGTGKKITLECSQTMGHDKMYWYQQDPGMELHLIHYSYGVNSTEKGDLSSESTVSRIRTEHFPLTLESARPSHTSQYLCASSEFIGHPRSGANVLTFGAGSRLTVL.

This sequence joins TRBV20-1 and TRBJ2-5; 7 nucleotides match TRBD2. The length of the CDR3 is 13 residues. Per the germline V gene, CDR1 is DFQATT and CDR2 is SNEGSKA (reference sequence). The V segment lost 7 bases and the J segment 5 bases; nucleotides outside the gene matches: 10. CDR3 in DNA: TGCAGTGGACTCTTGACTAGCCAGGAGACCCAGTACTTC. The encoded protein is CSGLLTSQETQYF.

This clonotype occurred a few times. The CDR3: CASTLNGHQNTEAFF. The CDR3 bases are TGTGCCAGCACCCTGAATGGTCACCAGAACACTGAAGCTTTCTTT. The chain carries TRBV12-3 or TRBV12-4 and TRBJ1-1; the D is unclear. The CDR3 length is 15 residues. V dropped 7 bases and J dropped 1 base, with 16 bases sitting between them.

J is TRBJ2-6 and V is TRBV7-2; D perhaps matches TRBD1 (6 bases). The CDR3 sequence is 16 residues long. Trimming took 1 base from V and 2 from J, leaving 9 bases between them. Germline V gives CDR1 SGHTA, CDR2 FQGNSA. The CDR3 DNA is TGTGCCAGCAGCTTAGTGGGGGCTGCTGGGGCCAACGTCCTGACTTTC. This sequence encodes CASSLVGAAGANVLTF.

This clonotype was counted a few times. CDR3 in DNA: TGCGCCAGCAGCCAAGGAAAGCATCACTACGAGCAGTACTTC. Its translation is CASSQGKHHYEQYF. The V gene is TRBV4-3, the J gene TRBJ2-7, with D unclear. The CDR3 consists of 14 residues. Trimming left V 1 base short and J 3 bases short, with 10 bases between. The germline V gene encodes CDR1 LGHNA and CDR2 YSLEER.